A selection of T cell receptor beta chains follows, all from one sample in a study of T-cell memory formation after mild COVID-19. TCRdb called the 5' RACE reads again in MiXCR, with one record for every CDR3 protein. The sample records approximately 500,000 distinct CDR3 sequences, nearly 25% being singletons. Sequenced input: PBMCs or a T cell subset sorted from them (not recorded which). Receptors originate from an adult woman who had mild COVID-19 (a few samples of this study predate the infection). Cell type and time point are not known. CDR3s include the opening cysteine and the closing phenylalanine or tryptophan. Fields, in order: D gene, J gene, clone size, V gene, CDR3 DNA, CDR3 protein. A D gene is named only where the DNA matches it firmly. Size is stated for part of the rows, as once, few or many counts, or as a class when the clone is expanded.

TRBD1 | TRBJ2-1 | NA | TRBV29-1 | TGCAGCGTTGAACAGGGGGTTGGTGAGCAGTTCTTC | CSVEQGVGEQFF
NA | TRBJ1-1 | NA | TRBV4-3 | TGCGCCAGCAGCCAAGATCGGGCAGGGAACACTGAAGCTTTCTTT | CASSQDRAGNTEAFF
NA | TRBJ1-2 | few | TRBV29-1 | TGCAGCGTTGGAACAGCGGACTATGGCTACACCTTC | CSVGTADYGYTF
NA | TRBJ2-3 | few | TRBV5-6 | TGTGCCAGCAGCTTAGGGGCGGTTACGCAGTATTTT | CASSLGAVTQYF
NA | TRBJ2-2 | few | TRBV5-1 | TGCGCCAGCAGCTTGGATGCCCTCACCGGGGAGCTGTTTTTT | CASSLDALTGELFF
NA | TRBJ1-5 | NA | TRBV29-1 | TGCAGCGTTGTCGAGGGGAATAGCAATCAGCCCCAGCATTTT | CSVVEGNSNQPQHF
TRBD2 | TRBJ2-5 | NA | TRBV4-2 | TGTGCCAGCAGCCTCGCTCCGAAGCGGGGGGGCCGGGGGGAGACCCAGTACTTC | CASSLAPKRGGRGETQYF
NA | TRBJ1-1 | NA | TRBV7-2 | TGTGCCAGCAGCTTAGATATCCGGAACACTGAAGCTTTCTTT | CASSLDIRNTEAFF
TRBD1 | TRBJ1-2 | once | TRBV9 | TGTGCCAGCAGCGCGGGGACAGGGGATGTTCTCGTTTGGACCTTC | CASSAGTGDVLVWTF
NA | TRBJ1-5 | few | TRBV9 | TGTGCCAGCAGCGTAGGATCAACAAGCAATCAGCCCCAGCATTTT | CASSVGSTSNQPQHF
NA | TRBJ2-3 | few | TRBV7-9 | TGTGCCAGCAGCCCATTCGGTCGGGGGGCCGCAGATACGCAGTATTTT | CASSPFGRGAADTQYF
NA | TRBJ2-7 | few | TRBV19 | TGTGCCAGTAGGCCAGGGAACGTGCCCTACGAGCAGTACTTC | CASRPGNVPYEQYF
NA | TRBJ2-1 | NA | TRBV5-1 | TGCGCCAGCAGCCCCCCGTCTGATTACAATGAGCAGTTCTTC | CASSPPSDYNEQFF
TRBD2 | TRBJ2-7 | NA | TRBV5-1 | TGCGCCACCTCTAACGGGGAGGGCTCCTACGAGCAGTACTTC | CATSNGEGSYEQYF
TRBD2 | TRBJ2-1 | many | TRBV10-3 | TGTGCCATCAGTGAGCCAGCGGGAGTCTACAATGAGCAGTTCTTC | CAISEPAGVYNEQFF
NA | TRBJ2-7 | few | TRBV6-5 | TGTGCCACCGTGAGGCCAGGGAGCTCCTACGAGCAGTACTTC | CATVRPGSSYEQYF
TRBD1 | TRBJ2-5 | NA | TRBV7-7 | TGTGCTAGCAGCTGGGATGGGGACAGAGAGACCCAGTACTTC | CASSWDGDRETQYF
TRBD2 | TRBJ2-7 | few | TRBV29-1 | TGCAGCGGACTACTAGCGGGAGAGAACGAGCAGTACTTC | CSGLLAGENEQYF
NA | TRBJ1-4 | NA | TRBV3-1 | TGTGCCAGCAGGCAGCCGGGTTCGAATGAAAAACTGTTTTTT | CASRQPGSNEKLFF
NA | TRBJ1-1 | NA | TRBV5-6 | TGTGCCAGCAGCAACCCAAGAACACAGGGCCTGAACACTGAAGCTTTCTTT | CASSNPRTQGLNTEAFF
NA | TRBJ2-1 | few | TRBV7-2 | TGTGCCAGCAGCTTAGTTAGTCAGGTCTTACTTGTGGGTGAGCAGTTCTTC | CASSLVSQVLLVGEQFF
TRBD1 | TRBJ2-3 | few | TRBV5-4 | TGTGCCAGCAGCCCAACGACAGGGACAGATACGCAGTATTTT | CASSPTTGTDTQYF
NA | TRBJ2-7 | many | TRBV5-1 | TGCGCCAGCAGCGTGGACAGCGCCTACGAGCAGTACTTC | CASSVDSAYEQYF
NA | TRBJ2-1 | few | TRBV12-3/TRBV12-4 | TGTGCCAGCAGTTTAGCCGTACAGGAGCAGTTCTTC | CASSLAVQEQFF
TRBD2 | TRBJ2-5 | few | TRBV9 | TGTGCCAGCAGCGCTGGACTAGCGGGGATCCAAGAGACCCAGTACTTC | CASSAGLAGIQETQYF
NA | TRBJ2-5 | NA | TRBV7-9 | TGTGCCAGCAGCTTACCTCGGGACTCTAAAGAGACCCAGTACTTC | CASSLPRDSKETQYF
TRBD2 | TRBJ2-7 | NA | TRBV20-1 | TGCAGTGCTAGAGAACCCGGGAGGGCCGGCGAGCAGTACTTC | CSAREPGRAGEQYF
NA | TRBJ2-2 | NA | TRBV7-8 | TGTGCCAGCAGCTTGGTACCGGGCCTCTCTAGCACCGGGGAGCTGTTTTTT | CASSLVPGLSSTGELFF
TRBD2 | TRBJ2-7 | NA | TRBV25-1 | TGTGCCAGCAGTGAATGTGAAAGTAGCGGGAGGTCCTGCGAGCAGTACTTC | CASSECESSGRSCEQYF
NA | TRBJ2-3 | NA | TRBV7-6 | TGTGCCAGCAGCTTAGTAGTTTCAACCCCAACTAGCACAGATACGCAGTATTTT | CASSLVVSTPTSTDTQYF
NA | TRBJ2-5 | few | TRBV9 | TGTGCCAGCAGCGTAGGACAGGTGCAAGAGACCCAGTACTTC | CASSVGQVQETQYF
NA | TRBJ2-5 | NA | TRBV6-2/TRBV6-3 | TGTGCCAGCAGTTACACAGGCTCCCCGGAGACCCAGTACTTC | CASSYTGSPETQYF
NA | TRBJ2-3 | few | TRBV5-5 | TGTGCCAGACGACCCCCTTTTAGCACAGATACGCAGTATTTT | CARRPPFSTDTQYF
TRBD2 | TRBJ2-1 | NA | TRBV15 | TGTGCCACCAGCCGGACTAGCGGGGGCGTTGGCAATGAGCAGTTCTTC | CATSRTSGGVGNEQFF